These 8 T cell receptor beta chains share one sample of origin, sequenced in a study of regulatory T cells in long-lasting Graves disease. According to the study, TCR beta libraries were built with iRepertoire HTBI primers and CDR3-region Arm-PCR. TCRdb redid the calling of the multiplex PCR reads with MiXCR, one entry per CDR3 protein. The data contain about 470,000 distinct CDR3 sequences, 20% to 25% of them seen just once; the ten biggest clones take up over 6%. Time point: persistent/refractory GD, antithyroid drugs over 5 years with positive TRAb. From RNA extracted from PBMCs, the TCR library was made. The sequencing here drew on peripheral blood mononuclear cells (PBMCs), taken when the disease was refractory, from a patient treated with antithyroid drugs. Every receptor here comes from a female donor with Graves disease.

The chain combines TRBV7-9 with TRBJ2-5; D ambiguous. V lost 5 bases to trimming and J lost 14 bases, with 18 bases between them. The germline V gene has CDR1 SEHNR and CDR2 FQNEAQ (reference sequence). CDR3 length: 12 amino acids. CDR3 sequence reads: CASSLILETSYF. CDR3 bases: TGTGCCAGCAGCCTGATCTTGGAGACCTCCTACTTC.

To note about this clonotype: A read error may be the cause here, since a much bigger clone is one base away. V usage is TRBV12-3 or TRBV12-4 and J usage is TRBJ1-1, with D possibly TRBD1 on 6 matching bases. Trimming shortened V by 1 base and J by 2 bases, and 11 bases separated the two germline ends. The CDR3 sequence is 15 residues long. CDR3 sequence reads: CASSLVSGQNTEAFF. CDR3 DNA sequence: TGTGCCAGCAGTTTAGTTTCGGGACAAAACACTGAAGCTTTCTTT.

This clonotype showed up many times. An end of the junction differs from the germline gene, which may be a read error. The rearrangement uses TRBV5-1 and TRBJ1-1; D is ambiguous. This CDR3 is built from 14 residues. From germline, CDR1 is SGHRS and CDR2 YFSETQ. The CDR3 DNA sequence: TGTGCCAGCAGCTTAGCAGCAGGGAACACTGAAGCTTTCTTT. Residues: CASSLAAGNTEAFF.

This clonotype was observed many times. The chain employs TRBV6-5 and TRBJ1-4; D is unresolved. The V and J ends lost 2 bases and 7 bases respectively, with 14 bases between them. The CDR3 sequence is 15 residues long. The germline V gene encodes CDR1 MNHEY and CDR2 SVGAGI. CDR3 DNA: TGTGCCAGCAGTTACAGGAACCCTCGGGGTGAAAAACTGTTTTTT. It specifies CASSYRNPRGEKLFF.

Ten or more counts support this clonotype. The CDR3, as DNA: TGTGCCAGCAGTACCCTCGCGTGGGAGCAGTACTTC. Its protein product is CASSTLAWEQYF. V and J are TRBV6-1 and TRBJ2-7, with unresolved D. The CDR3 runs 12 residues. V was cut by 5 bases and J by 7 bases, with 12 bases left in between. Germline CDR1 MNHNS, CDR2 SASEGT.

This clonotype turned up a few times. A much larger clone sits a single nucleotide away, making a read error possible. The chain joins TRBV12-3 or TRBV12-4 to TRBJ1-1, with a tentative D call TRBD1 (5 bases). The CDR3 spans 14 residues. V was shortened by 6 bases and J by 0 bases, with 11 bases between the two germline ends. The CDR3 DNA reads TGTGCCAGCAGGGACGGGGGAATGAACACTGAAGCTTTCTTT. Its protein product is CASRDGGMNTEAFF.

Many counts were recorded for this clonotype. V is TRBV20-1 and J is TRBJ2-7, with TRBD2 identical over 11 bases. The junction had 4 bases not matched to a gene; V was cut back by 6 bases and J by 0 bases. From germline, CDR1 is DFQATT and CDR2 SNEGSKA (reference sequence). The CDR3 sequence is 14 residues long. DNA for the CDR3: TGCAGTGCCGGACTAGCGGGTACCTCCTACGAGCAGTACTTC. This gives the protein CSAGLAGTSYEQYF.

This clonotype came up many times. This chain links TRBV28 with TRBJ2-5, with unresolved D. V dropped 7 bases and J dropped 4 bases, with 22 bases sitting between them. This CDR3 has 16 amino acids. Germline CDR1 is MDHEN and CDR2 is SYDVKM. The CDR3 spells CASTYGQLFVGETQYF. DNA of the CDR3: TGTGCCAGCACCTACGGCCAGCTATTCGTTGGAGAGACCCAGTACTTC. Combining the CDR3 with reference TRBV28 and TRBJ2-5 gives the whole variable domain DVKVTQSSRYLVKRTGEKVFLECVQDMDHENMFWYRQDPGLGLRLIYFSYDVKMKEKGDIPEGYSVSREKKERFSLILESASTNQTSMYLCASTYGQLFVGETQYFGPGTRLLVL.